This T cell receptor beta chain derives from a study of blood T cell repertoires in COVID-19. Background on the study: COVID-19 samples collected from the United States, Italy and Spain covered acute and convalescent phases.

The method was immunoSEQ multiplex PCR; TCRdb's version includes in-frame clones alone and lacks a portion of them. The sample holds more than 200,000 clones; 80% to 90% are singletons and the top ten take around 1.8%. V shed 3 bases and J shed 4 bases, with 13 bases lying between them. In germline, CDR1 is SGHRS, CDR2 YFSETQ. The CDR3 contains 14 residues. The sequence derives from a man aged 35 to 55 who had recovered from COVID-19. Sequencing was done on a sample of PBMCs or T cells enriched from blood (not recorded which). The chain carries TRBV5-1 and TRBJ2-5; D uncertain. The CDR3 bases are TGCGCCAGCAGCTCTGTGGCGGTGGGAGAGACCCAGTACTTC. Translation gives CASSSVAVGETQYF. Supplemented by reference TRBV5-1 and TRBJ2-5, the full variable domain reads KAGVTQTPRYLIKTRGQQVTLSCSPISGHRSVSWYQQTPGQGLQFLFEYFSETQRNKGNFPGRFSGRQFSNSRSEMNVSTLELGDSALYLCASSSVAVGETQYFGPGTRLLVL.